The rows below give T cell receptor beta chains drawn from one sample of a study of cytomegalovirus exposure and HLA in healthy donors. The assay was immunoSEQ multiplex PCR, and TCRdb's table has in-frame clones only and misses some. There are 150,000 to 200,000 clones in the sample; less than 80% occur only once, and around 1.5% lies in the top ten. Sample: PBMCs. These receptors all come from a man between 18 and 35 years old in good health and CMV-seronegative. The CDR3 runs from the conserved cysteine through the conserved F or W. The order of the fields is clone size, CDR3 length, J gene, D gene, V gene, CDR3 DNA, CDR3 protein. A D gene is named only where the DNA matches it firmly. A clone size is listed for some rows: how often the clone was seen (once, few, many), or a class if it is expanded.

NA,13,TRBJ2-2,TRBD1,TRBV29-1,TGCAGCGCCCGGGACAGCAACACCGGGGAGCTGTTTTTT,CSARDSNTGELFF
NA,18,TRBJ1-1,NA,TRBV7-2,TGTGCCAGCAGCCCTAGGCGGGGCAGTCGGATTATGAACACTGAAGCTTTCTTT,CASSPRRGSRIMNTEAFF
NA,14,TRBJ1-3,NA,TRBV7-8,TGTGCCAGCAGAAAGGGGCGCGTTGGAAACACCATATATTTT,CASRKGRVGNTIYF
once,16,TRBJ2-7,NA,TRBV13,TGTGCCAGCAGCGGCCTAAGGGGCAGGGGAACGAGGGAGCAGTACTTC,CASSGLRGRGTREQYF
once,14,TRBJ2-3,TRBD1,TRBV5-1,TGCGCCAGCAGCGGTGGGACAGGCACAGATACGCAGTATTTT,CASSGGTGTDTQYF
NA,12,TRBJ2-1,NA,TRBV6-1,TGTGCCAGCGGACAGACATACAATGAGCAGTTCTTC,CASGQTYNEQFF
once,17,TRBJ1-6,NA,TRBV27,TGTGCCAGCAGTTTATCACTCGGGAGCTCCTATAATTCACCCCTCCACTTT,CASSLSLGSSYNSPLHF
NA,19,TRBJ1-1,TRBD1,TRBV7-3,TGTGCCAGCAGCCCCCGGACAGGGGGTTTGTTCGAGAGGAACACTGAAGCTTTCTTT,CASSPRTGGLFERNTEAFF
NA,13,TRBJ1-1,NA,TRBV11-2,TGTGCCAGCAGCCCCGGGGGGGTGCGTCTAGCTTTCTTT,CASSPGGVRLAFF
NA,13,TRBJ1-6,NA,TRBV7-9,TGTGCCAGCACCCCAAGGGGGTTTTCACCCCTCCACTTT,CASTPRGFSPLHF
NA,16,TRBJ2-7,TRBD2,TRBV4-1,TGCGCCAGCAGCCAAGAGCTAGCGGGAGGGCCCTACGAGCAGTACTTC,CASSQELAGGPYEQYF
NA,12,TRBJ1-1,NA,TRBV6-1,TGTGCCAGCAGCCGAGGTGTGGGTGAAGCTTTCTTT,CASSRGVGEAFF
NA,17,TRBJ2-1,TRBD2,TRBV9,TGTGCCAGCAGCGTAAGCGCTAGCGGGAGTTCCTACAATGAGCAGTTCTTC,CASSVSASGSSYNEQFF
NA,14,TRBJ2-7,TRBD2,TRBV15,TGTGCCACCAGCAGAGGGCTAGCGGGAGGAGAGCAGTACTTC,CATSRGLAGGEQYF
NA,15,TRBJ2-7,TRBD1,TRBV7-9,TGTTCCAGCAGCCCACAGACAGGGCCCCCTTACGAGCAGTACTTC,CSSSPQTGPPYEQYF
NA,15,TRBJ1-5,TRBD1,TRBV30,TGTGCCTGGAGTTTGGGACAGGGGTATTATCAGCCCCAGCATTTT,CAWSLGQGYYQPQHF
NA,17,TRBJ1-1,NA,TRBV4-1,TGCGCCAGCAGCCAAGGGTTTTTCGGCAGGGCGGTCGCTGAAGCTTTCTTT,CASSQGFFGRAVAEAFF
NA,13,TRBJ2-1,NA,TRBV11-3,TGTGCCAGCAGCTTAGTGCGTGGCAATGAGCAGTTCTTC,CASSLVRGNEQFF
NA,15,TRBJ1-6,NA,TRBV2,TGTGCCAGCAGTGAAGGCGGCTGGTATAATTCACCCCTCCACTTT,CASSEGGWYNSPLHF
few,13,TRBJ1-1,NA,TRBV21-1,TGTGCCAGCAGCGAAGTGGGGGGGAAGGAAGCTTTCTTT,CASSEVGGKEAFF
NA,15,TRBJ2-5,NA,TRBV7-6,TGTGCCAGCAGCTTAGCAAGGGGTCCACAAGAGACCCAGTACTTC,CASSLARGPQETQYF
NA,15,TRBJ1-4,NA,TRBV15,TGTGCCACCAGCAGAGTCGGAGGACAGAATGAAAAACTGTTTTTT,CATSRVGGQNEKLFF
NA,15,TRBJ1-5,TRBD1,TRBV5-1,TGCGCCAGCAGCTTGGAGGGACAGGGGGCGAATCCCCAGCATTTT,CASSLEGQGANPQHF
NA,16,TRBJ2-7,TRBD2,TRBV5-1,TGCGCCAGCAGCCTCGGACTAGCGGGGGGCCCCTACGAGCAGTACTTC,CASSLGLAGGPYEQYF
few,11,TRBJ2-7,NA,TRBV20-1,TGCAGTGCTGTGAGTCCGCAGGTGCAGTACTTC,CSAVSPQVQYF
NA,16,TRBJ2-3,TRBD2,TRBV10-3,TGTGCCATCAGTGGAGGGGGGACTAGCGGCACAGATACGCAGTATTTT,CAISGGGTSGTDTQYF
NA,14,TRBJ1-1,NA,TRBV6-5,TGTGCCAGCAGTTACTCGGGGAGGGACACTGAAGCTTTCTTT,CASSYSGRDTEAFF
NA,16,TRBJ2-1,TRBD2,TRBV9,TGTGCCAGCAGCGTAGCATCCCCTAGCGGGGAGAATGAGCAGTTCTTC,CASSVASPSGENEQFF
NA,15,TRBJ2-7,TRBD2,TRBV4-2,TGTGCCAGCAGCCAAGCACTAGCGGGGAACTACGAGCAGTACTTC,CASSQALAGNYEQYF
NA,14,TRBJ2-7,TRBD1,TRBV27,TGTGCCAGCAGTCTCGGACAGGGACCTCACGAGCAGTACTTC,CASSLGQGPHEQYF
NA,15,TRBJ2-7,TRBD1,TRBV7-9,TGTGCCAGCAGCCCCTGGCCAGGGGGATCGGACGAGCAGTACTTC,CASSPWPGGSDEQYF
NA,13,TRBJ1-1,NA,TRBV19,TGTGCCAGTAGTACAGGGATCTACACTGAAGCTTTCTTT,CASSTGIYTEAFF
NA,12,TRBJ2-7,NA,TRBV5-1,TGCGCCAGCAGCTTGGACACCTACGAGCAGTACTTC,CASSLDTYEQYF
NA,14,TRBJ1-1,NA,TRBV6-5,TGTGCCAGCAGTGTGAGGGAGATGAACACTGAAGCTTTCTTT,CASSVREMNTEAFF
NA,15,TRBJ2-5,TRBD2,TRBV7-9,TGTGCCAGCAGCTCAGTGGGGAGGGATCAAGAGACCCAGTACTTC,CASSSVGRDQETQYF
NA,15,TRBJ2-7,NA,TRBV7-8,TGTGCCAGCAGCTTGAGGGCGAGAAGCTCCTACGAGCAGTACTTC,CASSLRARSSYEQYF
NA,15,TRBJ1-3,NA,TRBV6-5,TGTGCCAGCAGGGTGGGCAGGGGCTCTGGAAACACCATATATTTT,CASRVGRGSGNTIYF
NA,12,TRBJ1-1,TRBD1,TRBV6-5,TGTGCCAGCAGGGCAGGGGGATGGCAAGCTTTCTTT,CASRAGGWQAFF
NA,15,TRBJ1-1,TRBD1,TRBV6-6,TGTGCCAGCACCGCACCGGGACAGGGAGGCACTGAAGCTTTCTTT,CASTAPGQGGTEAFF
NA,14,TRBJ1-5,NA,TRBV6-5,TGTGCCAGCAGTTACTCCGCAGGAAATCAGCCCCAGCATTTT,CASSYSAGNQPQHF
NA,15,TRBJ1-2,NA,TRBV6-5,TGTGCCAGCAGTTACTGGGCAGACGCTAACTATGGCTACACCTTC,CASSYWADANYGYTF
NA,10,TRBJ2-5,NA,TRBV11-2,TGTGCCAGCAGCTCAGGGGCCCAGTACTTC,CASSSGAQYF
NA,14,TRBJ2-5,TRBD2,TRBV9,TGTGCCAGCAGCCCCGGCGGGGGGACGGAGACCCAGTACTTC,CASSPGGGTETQYF
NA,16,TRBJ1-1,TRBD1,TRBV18,TGTGCCAGCTCACCTCAACAGGTACAGGGGCGAGTTGAAGCTTTCTTT,CASSPQQVQGRVEAFF
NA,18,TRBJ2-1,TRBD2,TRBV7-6,TGTGCCAGCAGCTTATCCTCAGCGGGAGGTGGCGCCTACAATGAGCAGTTCTTC,CASSLSSAGGGAYNEQFF
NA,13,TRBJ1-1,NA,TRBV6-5,TGTGCCAGCAGTTATACAGGGAACACTGAAGCTTTCTTT,CASSYTGNTEAFF
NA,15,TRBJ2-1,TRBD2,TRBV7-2,TGTGCCAGCAGCTTATTGACTAGCGGTTACAATGAGCAGTTCTTC,CASSLLTSGYNEQFF
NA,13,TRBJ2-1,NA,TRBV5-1,TGCGCCAGCAGCCAGGGACTGGGCAAGGAGCAGTTCTTC,CASSQGLGKEQFF
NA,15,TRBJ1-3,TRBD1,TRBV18,TGTGCCAGCTCACCACCTAGGGACAGTGGAAACACCATATATTTT,CASSPPRDSGNTIYF
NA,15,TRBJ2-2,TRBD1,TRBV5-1,TGCGCCAGCAGCATCGGGGACAGGGACACCGGGGAGCTGTTTTTT,CASSIGDRDTGELFF
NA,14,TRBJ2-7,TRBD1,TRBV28,TGTGCCAGCAGTGATTGGGACAGCACCTACGAGCAGTACTTC,CASSDWDSTYEQYF
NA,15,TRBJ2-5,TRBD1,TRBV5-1,TGCGCCAGCAGCCTTACAGGGGACGTACAAGAGACCCAGTACTTC,CASSLTGDVQETQYF
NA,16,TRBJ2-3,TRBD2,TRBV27,TGTGCCAGCAGTGATGGACTAGCGGGGGGTCTAGATACGCAGTATTTT,CASSDGLAGGLDTQYF
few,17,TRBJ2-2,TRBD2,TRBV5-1,TGCGCCAGCAGCCCCGTAACTAGCGGCTTCAACACCGGGGAGCTGTTTTTT,CASSPVTSGFNTGELFF
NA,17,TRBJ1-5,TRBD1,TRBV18,TGTGCCAGCTCACCTACTAAAGGACAGGGGAGAACCAAGCCCCAGCATTTT,CASSPTKGQGRTKPQHF
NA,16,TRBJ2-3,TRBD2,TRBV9,TGTGCCAGCAGCCCCGGGCGAGCGGGGGGAGGGGATACGCAGTATTTT,CASSPGRAGGGDTQYF
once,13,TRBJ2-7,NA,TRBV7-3,TGTGCCAGCGGCACCGGGAACTCCTACGAGCAGTACTTC,CASGTGNSYEQYF
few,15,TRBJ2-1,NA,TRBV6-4,TGTGCCAGCAGTGAAAAAGGGGGACCTATGAATGAGCAGTTCTTC,CASSEKGGPMNEQFF
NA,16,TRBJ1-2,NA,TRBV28,TGTGCCAGCAGTCCTAGATACAGGGCCACTAACTATGGCTACACCTTC,CASSPRYRATNYGYTF